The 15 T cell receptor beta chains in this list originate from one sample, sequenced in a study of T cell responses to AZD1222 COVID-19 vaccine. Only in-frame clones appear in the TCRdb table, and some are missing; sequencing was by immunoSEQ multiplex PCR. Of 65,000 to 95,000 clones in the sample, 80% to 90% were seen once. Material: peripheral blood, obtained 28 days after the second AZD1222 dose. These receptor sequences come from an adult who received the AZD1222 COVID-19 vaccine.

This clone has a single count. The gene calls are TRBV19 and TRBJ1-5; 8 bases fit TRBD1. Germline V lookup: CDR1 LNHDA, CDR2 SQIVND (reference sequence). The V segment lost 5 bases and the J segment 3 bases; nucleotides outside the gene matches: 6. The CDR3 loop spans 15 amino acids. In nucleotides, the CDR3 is TGTGCCAGTAGTGGAGACAGGGGTACCAATCAGCCCCAGCATTTT. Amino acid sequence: CASSGDRGTNQPQHF.

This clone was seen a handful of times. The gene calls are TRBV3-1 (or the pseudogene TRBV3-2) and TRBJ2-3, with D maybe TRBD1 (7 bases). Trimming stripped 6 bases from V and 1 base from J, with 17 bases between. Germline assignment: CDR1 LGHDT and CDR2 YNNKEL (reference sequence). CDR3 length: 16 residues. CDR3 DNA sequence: TGTGCCAGCAGTCCCCTAGGGGGCGGGGGCACAGATACGCAGTATTTT. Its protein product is CASSPLGGGGTDTQYF.

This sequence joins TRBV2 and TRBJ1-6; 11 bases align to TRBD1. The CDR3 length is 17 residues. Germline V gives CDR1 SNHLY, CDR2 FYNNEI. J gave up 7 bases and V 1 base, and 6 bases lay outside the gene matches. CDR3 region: CASSEEGGTGGNSPLHF. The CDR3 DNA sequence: TGTGCCAGCAGTGAAGAAGGAGGGACAGGGGGAAATTCACCCCTCCACTTT.

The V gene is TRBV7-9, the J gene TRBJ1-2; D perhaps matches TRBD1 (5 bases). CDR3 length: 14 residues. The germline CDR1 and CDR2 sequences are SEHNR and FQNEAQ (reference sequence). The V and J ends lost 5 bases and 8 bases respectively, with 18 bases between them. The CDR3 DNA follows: TGTGCCAGCAGCCAGAAAGCGGGACTTATCGGCTACACCTTC. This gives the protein CASSQKAGLIGYTF.

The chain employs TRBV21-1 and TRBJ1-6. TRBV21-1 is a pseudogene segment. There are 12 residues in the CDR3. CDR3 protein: CASSRRNSPLHF. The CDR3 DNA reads TGTGCCAGCAGCAGAAGGAATTCACCCCTCCACTTT.

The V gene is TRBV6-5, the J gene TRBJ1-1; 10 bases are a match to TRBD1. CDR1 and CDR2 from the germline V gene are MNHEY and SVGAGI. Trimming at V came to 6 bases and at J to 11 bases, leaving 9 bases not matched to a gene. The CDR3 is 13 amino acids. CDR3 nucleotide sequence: TGTGCCAGCAGGATGGACAGGGGGACTGGCGCTTTCTTT. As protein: CASRMDRGTGAFF.

The CDR3 coding sequence is TGTGCCAGCAGTGAAGGACAGGGGAAAGAGACCCAGTACTTC. It translates to CASSEGQGKETQYF. The chain joins TRBV2 to TRBJ2-5; TRBD1 matches 8 bases. This CDR3 has 14 residues. Germline V gene data show CDR1 as SNHLY and CDR2 as FYNNEI. V lost 1 base and J lost 3; bases outside the gene matches: 1.

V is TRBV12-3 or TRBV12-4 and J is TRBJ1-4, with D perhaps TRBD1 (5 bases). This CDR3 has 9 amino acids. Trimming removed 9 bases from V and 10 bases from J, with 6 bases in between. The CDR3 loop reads CARGGKLFF. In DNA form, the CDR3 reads TGTGCCAGGGGGGGAAAACTGTTTTTT.

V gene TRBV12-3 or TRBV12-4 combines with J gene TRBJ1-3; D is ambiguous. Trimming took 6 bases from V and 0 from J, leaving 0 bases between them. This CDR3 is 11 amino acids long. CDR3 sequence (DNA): TGTGCCAGCAGCTCTGGAAACACCATATATTTT. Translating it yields CASSSGNTIYF.

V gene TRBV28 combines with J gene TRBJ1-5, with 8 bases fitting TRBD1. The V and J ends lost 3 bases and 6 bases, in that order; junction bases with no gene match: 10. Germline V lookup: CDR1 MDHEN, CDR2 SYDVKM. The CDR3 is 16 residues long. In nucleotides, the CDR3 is TGTGCCAGCAGTTTGTATGGACAGGGAAGAAGTCAGCCCCAGCATTTT. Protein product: CASSLYGQGRSQPQHF.

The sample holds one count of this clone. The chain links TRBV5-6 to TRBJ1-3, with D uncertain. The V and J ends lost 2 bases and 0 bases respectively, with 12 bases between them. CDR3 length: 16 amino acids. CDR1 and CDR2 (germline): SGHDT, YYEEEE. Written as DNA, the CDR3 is TGTGCCAGCAGCTTACTTTCAACTTACTCTGGAAACACCATATATTTT. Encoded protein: CASSLLSTYSGNTIYF. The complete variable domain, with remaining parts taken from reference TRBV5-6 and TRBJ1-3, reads DAGVTQSPTHLIKTRGQQVTLRCSPKSGHDTVSWYQQALGQGPQFIFQYYEEEERQRGNFPDRFSGHQFPNYSSELNVNALLLGDSALYLCASSLLSTYSGNTIYFGEGSWLTVV.

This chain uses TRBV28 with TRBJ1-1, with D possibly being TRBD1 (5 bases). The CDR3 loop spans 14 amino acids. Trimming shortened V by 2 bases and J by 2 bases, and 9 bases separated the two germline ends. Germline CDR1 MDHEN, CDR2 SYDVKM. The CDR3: CASSLRGSNTEAFF. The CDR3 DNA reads TGTGCCAGCAGTTTACGGGGGTCTAACACTGAAGCTTTCTTT.

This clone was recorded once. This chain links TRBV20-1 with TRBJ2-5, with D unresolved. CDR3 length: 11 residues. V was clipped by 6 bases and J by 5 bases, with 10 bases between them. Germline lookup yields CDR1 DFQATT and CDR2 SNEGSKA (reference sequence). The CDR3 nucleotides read TGCAGTGCCCCTGTGTGGGAGACCCAGTACTTC. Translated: CSAPVWETQYF.

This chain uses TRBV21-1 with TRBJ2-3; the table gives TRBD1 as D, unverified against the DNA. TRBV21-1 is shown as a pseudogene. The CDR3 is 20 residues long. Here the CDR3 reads CASSKDPPHRDPPSTDTQYF. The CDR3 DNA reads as TGTGCCAGCAGCAAAGATCCCCCTCACAGGGACCCACCTAGCACAGATACGCAGTATTTT.

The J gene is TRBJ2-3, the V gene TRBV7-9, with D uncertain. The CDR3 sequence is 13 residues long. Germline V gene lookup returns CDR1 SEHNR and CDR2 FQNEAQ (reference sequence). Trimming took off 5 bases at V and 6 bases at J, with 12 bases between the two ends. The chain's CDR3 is CASSPSPGDTQYF. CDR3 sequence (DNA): TGTGCCAGCAGCCCATCCCCCGGTGATACGCAGTATTTT.